Following are 13 T cell receptor beta chains from one sample sequenced in a study of T cells in Graves' hyperthyroidism and ophthalmopathy. TCR beta CDR3 regions were amplified from RNA. HTBI primers were used for first-round RT-PCR of the TCR CDR3. TCRdb ran MiXCR on the multiplex PCR reads and lists one entry per CDR3 protein. The sample holds about 600,000 distinct CDR3 sequences; approximately 15% are singletons and the top ten take roughly 3.3%. The specimen was blood. The receptors were sampled from a woman aged 40 to 50 with Graves' ophthalmopathy.

The rearrangement joins TRBV18 to TRBJ2-7; D remains unclear. Trimming cost V 2 bases and J 0 bases, with 11 bases left between them. Germline CDR1 reads KGHSH; CDR2 reads LQKENI. The CDR3 has 15 residues. The CDR3 DNA reads as TGTGCCAGCTCACCAAACCCCGAGAGCTCCTACGAGCAGTACTTC. It specifies CASSPNPESSYEQYF.

This clonotype was recorded many times. This chain joins TRBV3-1 and TRBJ2-7, with D uncertain. V was trimmed by 2 bases and J by 5 bases, leaving 7 bases between them. Germline V gene data show CDR1 as LGHDT and CDR2 as YNNKEL (reference sequence). The CDR3 runs to 12 residues. CDR3 in amino acids: CASSQSRNEQYF. In DNA, the CDR3 is TGTGCCAGCAGCCAATCCAGAAACGAGCAGTACTTC.

This clonotype has more than one count but fewer than ten. One end of the junction does not line up with germline, which may come from a read error. This chain connects TRBV18 to TRBJ1-1, with D uncertain. This CDR3 is 13 amino acids long. Germline CDR1 is KGHSH and CDR2 is LQKENI. CDR3 DNA sequence: TGTGCCAGCTCACCCACTATGAACACTGAAACTTTCTTT. Its protein is CASSPTMNTETFF. Complete variable domain (other parts from reference TRBV18 and TRBJ1-1): NAGVMQNPRHLVRRRGQEARLRCSPMKGHSHVYWYRQLPEEGLKFMVYLQKENIIDESGMPKERFSAEFPKEGPSILRIQQVVRGDSAAYFCASSPTMNTETFFGQGTRLTVV.

Ten or more counts support this clonotype. V usage is TRBV30 and J usage is TRBJ2-5; TRBD1 agrees at 11 bases. V shed 3 bases and J 5 bases; nucleotides not matched to a gene: 5. The germline V gene has CDR1 GTSNPN and CDR2 SVGIG (reference sequence). The CDR3 loop spans 14 amino acids. CDR3 sequence (DNA): TGTGCCTGGAGCTGGACAGGGGGCGATGAGACCCAGTACTTC. Its translation: CAWSWTGGDETQYF.

Of note for this clonotype: This sequence may be a read error, since a much larger clone differs from it by one base. This chain connects TRBV29-1 to TRBJ1-1; a weak D match, TRBD1 (5 bases). The ends were cut back, 4 bases at V and 3 bases at J, with 12 bases in the middle. The CDR3 consists of 13 residues. Germline assignment: CDR1 SQVTM and CDR2 ANQGSEA. Here the CDR3 reads CSVAGIMYTEAFF. In nucleotides, the CDR3 is TGCAGCGTTGCAGGGATCATGTACACTGAAGCTTTCTTT.

This clonotype has only a few counts. The chain links TRBV2 to TRBJ2-6; the D call may be TRBD1 or TRBD2 (7 bases each). This CDR3 has 15 residues. With 7 bases removed from V and 2 bases from J, the gap between germline ends came to 12 bases. CDR1 SNHLY and CDR2 FYNNEI come from the germline V gene. The CDR3 nucleotides are TGTGCCAGCACCAGGGGGGGGACTGGGGCCAACGTCCTGACTTTC. It yields the protein CASTRGGTGANVLTF.

This clonotype was seen more than once but under ten times. V is TRBV27 and J is TRBJ2-3, with 14 bases lining up with TRBD2. Trimming at V came to 4 bases and at J to 2 bases, leaving 8 bases not matched to a gene. Germline CDR1 is MNHEY and CDR2 is SMNVEV (reference sequence). This CDR3 has 18 residues. The CDR3 DNA sequence: TGTGCCAGCAGTTCCCCGGGACTAGCGGGAGCCCCCACAGATACGCAGTATTTT. Its translation: CASSSPGLAGAPTDTQYF.

This clonotype was counted a few times. V is TRBV20-1 and J is TRBJ1-1; perhaps TRBD1 as D (5 bases). Germline CDR1 is DFQATT and CDR2 is SNEGSKA (reference sequence). The CDR3 has 13 amino acids. Trimming shortened V by 3 bases and J by 3 bases, and 11 bases separated the two germline ends. CDR3 DNA: TGCAGTGCTAGTGGGCAAGGGGACACTGAAGCTTTCTTT. Protein: CSASGQGDTEAFF.

In this sample, this clonotype turned up a few times. An end of the junction differs from the germline gene, which may be a read error. The chain uses TRBV27 and TRBJ2-5; TRBD2 matches 8 bases. The length of the CDR3 is 15 residues. Germline-derived CDR1 and CDR2 are MNHEY and SMNVEV (reference sequence). CDR3 amino acids: CAGSSSGGLQETQYF. The CDR3 coding sequence is TGTGCCGGCAGTTCCAGCGGGGGCCTCCAGGAGACCCAGTACTTC.

This clonotype was counted a few times. The V and J genes are TRBV29-1 and TRBJ2-5; tentative D call: TRBD2 (5 bases). CDR3 length equals 12 residues. Trimming left V 4 bases short and J 1 base short, with 7 bases between. Germline CDR1 is SQVTM and CDR2 is ANQGSEA. CDR3 sequence (DNA): TGCAGCGTTGTGAGGGTCCAAGAGACCCAGTACTTC. This sequence encodes CSVVRVQETQYF.

The table lists this clonotype with a few counts. The gene calls are TRBV19 and TRBJ2-6; 7 bases align to TRBD1. Trimming cost V 2 bases and J 4 bases; bases outside gene matches: 8. Germline V gene lookup returns CDR1 LNHDA and CDR2 SQIVND (reference sequence). The CDR3 sequence is 17 residues long. The CDR3 region has the DNA TGTGCCAGTAGTATACTACAGAAGGGGGCCGGGGCCAACGTCCTGACTTTC. The encoded protein is CASSILQKGAGANVLTF.

The chain uses TRBV3-1 and TRBJ2-5; tentatively, D is TRBD2 (5 bases). Trimming removed 1 base from V and 4 bases from J, with 13 bases in between. There are 15 residues in the CDR3. Germline V CDR1 and CDR2: LGHDT, YNNKEL (reference sequence). The CDR3 coding sequence is TGTGCCAGCAGCCAAGTCCGCGGGCTTGGAGAGACCCAGTACTTC. This encodes CASSQVRGLGETQYF.

The sample holds a few counts of this clonotype. The rearrangement joins TRBV3-1 to TRBJ2-7; D possibly uses TRBD1 or TRBD2 (7 bases each). The V and J ends lost 3 bases and 9 bases respectively, with 15 bases between them. Germline V gene sequence: CDR1 LGHDT, CDR2 YNNKEL (reference sequence). The CDR3 contains 13 residues. CDR3 residues: CASSQAGGGGQYF. CDR3 DNA: TGTGCCAGCAGCCAGGCAGGGGGGGGAGGGCAGTACTTC.